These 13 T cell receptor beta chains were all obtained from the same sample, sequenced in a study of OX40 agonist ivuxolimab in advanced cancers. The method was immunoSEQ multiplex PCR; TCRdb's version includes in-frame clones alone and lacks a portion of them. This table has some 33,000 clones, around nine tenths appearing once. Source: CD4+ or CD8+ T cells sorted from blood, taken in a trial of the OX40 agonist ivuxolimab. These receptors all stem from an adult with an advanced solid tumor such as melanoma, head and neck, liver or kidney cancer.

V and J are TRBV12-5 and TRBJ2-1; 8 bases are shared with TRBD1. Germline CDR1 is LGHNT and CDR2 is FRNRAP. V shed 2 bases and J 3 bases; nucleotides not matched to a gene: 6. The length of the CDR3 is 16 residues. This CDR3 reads CASGLSNTGGYNEQFF. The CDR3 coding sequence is TGTGCTAGTGGTTTGTCCAATACAGGGGGCTACAATGAGCAGTTCTTC. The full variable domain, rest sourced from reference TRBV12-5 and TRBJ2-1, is DARVTQTPRHKVTEMGQEVTMRCQPILGHNTVFWYRQTMMQGLELLAYFRNRAPLDDSGMPKDRFSAEMPDATLATLKIQPSEPRDSAVYFCASGLSNTGGYNEQFFGPGTRLTVL.

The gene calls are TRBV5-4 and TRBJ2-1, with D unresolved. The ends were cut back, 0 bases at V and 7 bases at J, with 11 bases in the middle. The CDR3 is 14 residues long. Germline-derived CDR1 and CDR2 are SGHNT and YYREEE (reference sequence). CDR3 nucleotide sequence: TGTGCCAGCAGCTTGGATTTGGGGTGGAATGAGCAGTTCTTC. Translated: CASSLDLGWNEQFF.

CDR3 coding DNA: TGTGCCAGCAGCCAAATAGGGACATTCTATGGCTACACCTTC. Its protein is CASSQIGTFYGYTF. This chain links TRBV27 with TRBJ1-2, with a weak D call TRBD1 (6 bases). CDR3 length: 14 amino acids. Trimming shortened V by 6 bases and J by 4 bases, and 15 bases separated the two germline ends. From germline, CDR1 is MNHEY and CDR2 SMNVEV (reference sequence).

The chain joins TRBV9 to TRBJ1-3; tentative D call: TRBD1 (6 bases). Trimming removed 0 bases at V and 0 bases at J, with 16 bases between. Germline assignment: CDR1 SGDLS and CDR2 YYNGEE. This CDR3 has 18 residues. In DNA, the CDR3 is TGTGCCAGCAGCGTAGTAGACAGGCCCTCCAGCTCTGGAAACACCATATATTTT. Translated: CASSVVDRPSSSGNTIYF. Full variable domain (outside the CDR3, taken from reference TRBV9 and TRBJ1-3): DSGVTQTPKHLITATGQRVTLRCSPRSGDLSVYWYQQSLDQGLQFLIQYYNGEERAKGNILERFSAQQFPDLHSELNLSSLELGDSALYFCASSVVDRPSSSGNTIYFGEGSWLTVV.

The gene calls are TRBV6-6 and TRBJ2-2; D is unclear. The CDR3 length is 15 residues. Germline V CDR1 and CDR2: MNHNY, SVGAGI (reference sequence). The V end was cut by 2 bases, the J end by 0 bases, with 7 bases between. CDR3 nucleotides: TGTGCCAGCAGTTACCACACGACGAACACCGGGGAGCTGTTTTTT. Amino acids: CASSYHTTNTGELFF.

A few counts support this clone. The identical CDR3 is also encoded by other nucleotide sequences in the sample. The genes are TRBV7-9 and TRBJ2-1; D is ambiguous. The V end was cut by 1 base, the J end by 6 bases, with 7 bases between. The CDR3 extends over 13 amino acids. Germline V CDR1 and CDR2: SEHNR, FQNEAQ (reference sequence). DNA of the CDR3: TGTGCCAGCAGCTTAGGTGTGAGCAATGAGCAGTTCTTC. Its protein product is CASSLGVSNEQFF. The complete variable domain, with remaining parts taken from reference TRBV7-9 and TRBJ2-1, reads DTGVSQNPRHKITKRGQNVTFRCDPISEHNRLYWYRQTLGQGPEFLTYFQNEAQLEKSRLLSDRFSAERPKGSFSTLEIQRTEQGDSAMYLCASSLGVSNEQFFGPGTRLTVL.

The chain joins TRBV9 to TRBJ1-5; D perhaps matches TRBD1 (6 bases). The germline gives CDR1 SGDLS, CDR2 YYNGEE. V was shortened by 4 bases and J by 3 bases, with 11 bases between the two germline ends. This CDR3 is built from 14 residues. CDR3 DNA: TGTGCCAGCAGCTCCGGACAGCCCAATCAGCCCCAGCATTTT. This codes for CASSSGQPNQPQHF.

CDR3 protein: CASVAPGDLLKGTQYF. CDR3 bases: TGTGCCAGCGTAGCCCCTGGGGACTTGCTCAAGGGTACGCAGTATTTT. J is TRBJ2-3 and V is TRBV7-9, with D perhaps matching TRBD2 (6 bases). The CDR3 contains 16 residues. Germline-derived CDR1 and CDR2 are SEHNR and FQNEAQ (reference sequence). With 8 bases removed from V and 8 bases from J, the gap between germline ends came to 26 bases.

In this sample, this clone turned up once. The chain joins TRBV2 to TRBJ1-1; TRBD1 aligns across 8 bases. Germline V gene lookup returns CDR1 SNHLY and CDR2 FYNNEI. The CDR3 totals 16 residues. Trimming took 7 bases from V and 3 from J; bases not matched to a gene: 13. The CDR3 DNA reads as TGTGCCAGCACGGGCCAGGGGGCTGATTTTGACACTGAAGCTTTCTTT. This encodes CASTGQGADFDTEAFF.

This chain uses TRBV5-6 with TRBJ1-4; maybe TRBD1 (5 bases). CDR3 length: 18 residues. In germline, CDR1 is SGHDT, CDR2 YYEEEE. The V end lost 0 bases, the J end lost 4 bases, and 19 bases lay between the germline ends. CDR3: CASSLAAGQGVSNEKLFF. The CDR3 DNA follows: TGTGCCAGCAGCTTGGCCGCGGGGCAGGGTGTTAGTAATGAAAAACTGTTTTTT.

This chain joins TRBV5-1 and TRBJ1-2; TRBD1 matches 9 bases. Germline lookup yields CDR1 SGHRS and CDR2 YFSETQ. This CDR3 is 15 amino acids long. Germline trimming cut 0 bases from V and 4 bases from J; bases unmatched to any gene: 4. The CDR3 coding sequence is TGCGCCAGCAGCTTGGGTGGACAGGGGAGCTATGGCTACACCTTC. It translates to CASSLGGQGSYGYTF.

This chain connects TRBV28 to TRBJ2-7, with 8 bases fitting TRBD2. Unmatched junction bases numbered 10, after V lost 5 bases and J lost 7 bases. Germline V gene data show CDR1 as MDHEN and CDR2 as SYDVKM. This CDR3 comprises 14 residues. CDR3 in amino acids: CASSTRSTGGEQYF. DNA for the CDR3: TGTGCCAGCAGTACCCGCTCGACGGGAGGGGAGCAGTACTTC.

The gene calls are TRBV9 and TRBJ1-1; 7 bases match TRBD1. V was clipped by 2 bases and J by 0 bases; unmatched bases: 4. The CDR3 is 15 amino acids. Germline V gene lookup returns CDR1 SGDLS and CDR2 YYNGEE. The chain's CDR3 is CASSVRDSVNTEAFF. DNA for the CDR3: TGTGCCAGCAGCGTGAGGGACAGCGTGAACACTGAAGCTTTCTTT.